A selection of T cell receptor beta chains follows, all from one sample in a study of T cells in Graves' hyperthyroidism and ophthalmopathy. TCRdb independently ran MiXCR on the multiplex PCR reads; one entry per CDR3 protein. Of around 300,000 distinct CDR3 sequences in the sample, roughly an eighth were seen once. Sequencing was carried out using blood. These receptors originate from a woman between 35 and 50 years old with Graves' hyperthyroidism. The CDR3 runs from the conserved cysteine through the conserved F or W. Each record gives: J gene, V gene, D gene, clone size, CDR3 DNA, CDR3 protein. A D gene is named only where the DNA matches it firmly. Part of the rows lack a size; the others show once, few, many or a class for expanded clones.

TRBJ1-2 TRBV29-1 TRBD1 . TGCAGCGCTGGACAGGTAGTTGGAGATGGCCACACCTTC CSAGQVVGDGHTF
TRBJ1-2 TRBV9 . . TGTGCCAGCAGCGTAGGAGTAAATACCCTTCTTGACACCTTC CASSVGVNTLLDTF
TRBJ2-1 TRBV20-1 TRBD2 . TGCAGTGCTAGAGTCTCGGGACTAGCGGGAGGGCCATTTAGTGGCACGCAGTTCTTC CSARVSGLAGGPFSGTQFF
TRBJ2-1 TRBV7-9 . many TGTGCCAGCAGCTACAGGAATTTCGATGAGCAGTTCTTC CASSYRNFDEQFF
TRBJ2-3 TRBV2 TRBD2 many TGTGCCAGTTTAGCGGGGGAGGACGCAGATACGCAGTATTTT CASLAGEDADTQYF
TRBJ2-2 TRBV27 . . TGTGCCAGCAGTTTCGGGACTCCAATCTCCGGGGAGCTGTTTTTT CASSFGTPISGELFF
TRBJ2-7 TRBV7-9 . many TGTGCCAGCAGCTCAACAAACAGGGCGTACGAGCAGTACTTC CASSSTNRAYEQYF
TRBJ2-1 TRBV18 . many TGTGCCAGCTCAACGTTAAACAATGAGCAGTTCTTC CASSTLNNEQFF
TRBJ1-2 TRBV6-1 . . TGTGCCAGCACCCCCCCAGGGGCAGATGGCTACACCTTC CASTPPGADGYTF
TRBJ1-5 TRBV12-3/TRBV12-4 TRBD1 many TGTGCCAGCAGTTCGGGACAGGGCCGCGGGCCCCAGCATTTT CASSSGQGRGPQHF
TRBJ2-1 TRBV20-1 TRBD2 many TGCAGTGCTAGAGCGTCTAGCGGCTACAATGAGCAGTTCTTC CSARASSGYNEQFF
TRBJ1-5 TRBV19 . many TGTGCCAGTAGTACCAAGAATATTCATAGCAATCAGCCCCAGCATTTT CASSTKNIHSNQPQHF
TRBJ2-1 TRBV2 TRBD2 many TGTGCCAGCATCTTCCTAGCGGAAGGCAATGAGCAGTTCTTC CASIFLAEGNEQFF
TRBJ1-1 TRBV20-1 . many TGCAGTGCCGGGACGAACACTGAAGCTTTCTTT CSAGTNTEAFF
TRBJ2-7 TRBV5-4 TRBD2 . TGTGCCGGGGGGACTAGCGGGAGCTACGAGCAGTACTTC CAGGTSGSYEQYF
TRBJ1-6 TRBV20-1 . many TGCAGTGCTGGGAGCTCCTATAATTCACCCCTCCACTTT CSAGSSYNSPLHF
TRBJ2-1 TRBV7-2 . many TGTGCCAGCAGCTGGCAGGGTGTGGGCAATGAGCAGTTCTTC CASSWQGVGNEQFF
TRBJ2-7 TRBV6-6 . few TGTGCCAGCAGTTACGAGGGGTCCGGCGAGCAGTACTTC CASSYEGSGEQYF
TRBJ2-7 TRBV28 . many TGTGCCAGCAGTTTAAGAGGCCTAGAAACCTACGAGCAGTACTTC CASSLRGLETYEQYF
TRBJ1-6 TRBV20-1 TRBD1 many TGCAGTGCCTGGACAGGGCACGGGATTTCACCCCTCCACTTT CSAWTGHGISPLHF
TRBJ2-3 TRBV12-3/TRBV12-4 . many TGTGCCAGCAGCTACACAGATACGCAGTATTTT CASSYTDTQYF
TRBJ2-6 TRBV10-3 . . TGTGCCATCAGTGACGCAGGGAACTCTGGGGCCAACGTCCTGACTTTC CAISDAGNSGANVLTF
TRBJ1-2 TRBV6-1 TRBD1 . TGTGCCAGCGGACAGGGATTAGTGAATGGCTACACCTTC CASGQGLVNGYTF
TRBJ2-3 TRBV7-8 TRBD2 many TGTGCCAGCAGCCCCCGACTAGCGGGGGGATTATTGGATACGCAGTATTTT CASSPRLAGGLLDTQYF
TRBJ1-1 TRBV18 . many TGTGCCAGCTCACCACCCGCTGGGCCGAGCACTGAAGCTTTCTTT CASSPPAGPSTEAFF
TRBJ2-7 TRBV25-1 . many TGTGCCAGCAGTGGCGGGGTGTACGAGCAGTACTTC CASSGGVYEQYF
TRBJ2-7 TRBV3-1 TRBD1 many TGTGCCAGCAGCCCAGGACAGGGTAGGGACGAGCAGTACTTC CASSPGQGRDEQYF
TRBJ2-2 TRBV20-1 TRBD2 few TGCAGTGCTAGAGCTGCAGGCGGGACTAGCGGGAGACTTTACACCGGGGAGCTGTTTTTT CSARAAGGTSGRLYTGELFF
TRBJ2-3 TRBV5-1 TRBD2 many TGCGCCAGCAGCTTGGGAACTAGCGGGAATCGAGATACGCAGTATTTT CASSLGTSGNRDTQYF
TRBJ1-1 TRBV20-1 TRBD1 many TGCAGTGCGTCAACAGGGGACACTGAAGCTTTCTTT CSASTGDTEAFF
TRBJ1-5 TRBV28 . many TGTGCCAGCAGTTTACACCTTAGCAATCAGCCCCAGCATTTT CASSLHLSNQPQHF
TRBJ1-3 TRBV28 . . TGTGCCAGCAGTTCGGGACACCCGTCTGGAAACACCATATATTTT CASSSGHPSGNTIYF
TRBJ2-3 TRBV7-8 . many TGTGCCAGCAGCGCGGTGGGGGGGCTAGCTTTCTCAGATACGCAGTATTTT CASSAVGGLAFSDTQYF
TRBJ2-5 TRBV25-1 . many TGTGCCAGCAGTGACAGGATTAAAGAGACCCAGTACTTC CASSDRIKETQYF
TRBJ2-7 TRBV18 TRBD2 . TGTGCCAGCTCACCTGGAGCGGGGACCTTCAACGAGCAGTACTTC CASSPGAGTFNEQYF
TRBJ2-2 TRBV5-4 TRBD1 . TGTGCCAGCAGATCCGGGACAGGGGCCCCCGGGGAGCTGTTTTTT CASRSGTGAPGELFF
TRBJ2-3 TRBV7-2 TRBD2 many TGTGCCAGCAGCGAGACTAGCGGGAGTTTGGCAGATACGCAGTATTTT CASSETSGSLADTQYF
TRBJ1-2 TRBV7-2 TRBD1 many TGTGCCAGCAGCTCTGTTGGACAGGGAGGAAGCGGCTACACCTTC CASSSVGQGGSGYTF
TRBJ1-1 TRBV5-6 . many TGTGCCAGCAGCAAGCAGGGCTGGTGGACTGAAGCTTTCTTT CASSKQGWWTEAFF
TRBJ1-3 TRBV20-1 . few TGCAGTGCTAGAGTTGGAAACACCATATATTTT CSARVGNTIYF
TRBJ1-4 TRBV27 . . TGTGCCAGCAGGGGGCTAGGAGCAACTAATGAAAAACTGTTTTTT CASRGLGATNEKLFF